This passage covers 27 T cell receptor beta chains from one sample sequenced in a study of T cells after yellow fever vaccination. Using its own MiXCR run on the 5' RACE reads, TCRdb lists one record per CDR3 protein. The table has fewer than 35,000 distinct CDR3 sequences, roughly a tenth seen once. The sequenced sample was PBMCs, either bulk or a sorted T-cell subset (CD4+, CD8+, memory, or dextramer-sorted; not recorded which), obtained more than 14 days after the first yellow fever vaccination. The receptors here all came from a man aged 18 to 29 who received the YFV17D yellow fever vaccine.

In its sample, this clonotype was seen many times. This CDR3 reads CASSLGAEQYF. DNA for the CDR3: TGTGCCAGCAGCTTAGGGGCCGAGCAGTACTTC. The chain combines TRBV7-2 with TRBJ2-7; D is undetermined. Germline V gene sequence: CDR1 SGHTA, CDR2 FQGNSA. Trimming cost V 1 base and J 6 bases, with 4 bases left between them. The CDR3 has 11 residues.

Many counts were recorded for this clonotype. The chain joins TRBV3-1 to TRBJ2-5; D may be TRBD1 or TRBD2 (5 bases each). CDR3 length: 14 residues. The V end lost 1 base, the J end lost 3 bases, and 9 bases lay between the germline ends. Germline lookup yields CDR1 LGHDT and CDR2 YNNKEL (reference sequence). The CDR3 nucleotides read TGTGCCAGCAGCCAAGGAGTGGGGGAAGAGACCCAGTACTTC. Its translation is CASSQGVGEETQYF.

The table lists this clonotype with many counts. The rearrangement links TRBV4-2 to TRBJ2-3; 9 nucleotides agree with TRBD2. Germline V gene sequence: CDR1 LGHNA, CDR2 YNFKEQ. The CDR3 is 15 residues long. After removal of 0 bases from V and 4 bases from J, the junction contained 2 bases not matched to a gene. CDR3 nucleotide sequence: TGTGCCAGCAGCCAAGAGCGGGGGGGCCCAGATACGCAGTATTTT. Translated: CASSQERGGPDTQYF.

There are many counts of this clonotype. CDR3 protein: CASSPLLADSTDTQYF. DNA of the CDR3: TGTGCCAGCAGTCCCCTACTAGCGGACTCCACAGATACGCAGTATTTT. This rearrangement joins TRBV12-3 or TRBV12-4 to TRBJ2-3, with 8 bases matching TRBD2. CDR3 length: 16 residues. J was trimmed by 2 bases and V by 5 bases; bases with no gene match: 9.

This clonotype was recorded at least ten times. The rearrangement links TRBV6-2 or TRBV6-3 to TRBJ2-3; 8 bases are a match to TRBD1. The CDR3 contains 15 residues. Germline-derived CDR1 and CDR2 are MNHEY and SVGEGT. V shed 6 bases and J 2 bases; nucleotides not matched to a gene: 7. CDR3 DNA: TGTGCCAGCAGCCCCGGACAGGGCCCCACAGATACGCAGTATTTT. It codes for CASSPGQGPTDTQYF.

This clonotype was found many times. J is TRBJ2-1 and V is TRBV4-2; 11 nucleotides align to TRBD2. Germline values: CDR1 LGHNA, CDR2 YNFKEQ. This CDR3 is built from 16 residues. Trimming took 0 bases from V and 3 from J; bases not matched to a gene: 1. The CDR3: CASSQDGTSGYNEQFF. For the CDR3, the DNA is TGTGCCAGCAGCCAAGATGGGACTAGCGGCTACAATGAGCAGTTCTTC.

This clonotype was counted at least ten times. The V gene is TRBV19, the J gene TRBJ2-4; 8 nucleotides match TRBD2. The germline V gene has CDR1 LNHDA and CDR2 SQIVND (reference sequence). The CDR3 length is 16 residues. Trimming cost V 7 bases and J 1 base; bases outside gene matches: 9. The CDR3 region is CASTAGARGAKNIQYF. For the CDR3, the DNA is TGTGCCAGTACAGCGGGGGCCCGAGGGGCCAAAAACATTCAGTACTTC.

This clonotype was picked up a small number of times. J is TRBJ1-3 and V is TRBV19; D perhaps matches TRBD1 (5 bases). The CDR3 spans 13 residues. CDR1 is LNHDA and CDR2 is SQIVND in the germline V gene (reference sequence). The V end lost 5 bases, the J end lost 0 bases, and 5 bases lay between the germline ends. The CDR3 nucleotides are TGTGCCAGTAGTGGACACTCTGGAAACACCATATATTTT. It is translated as CASSGHSGNTIYF.

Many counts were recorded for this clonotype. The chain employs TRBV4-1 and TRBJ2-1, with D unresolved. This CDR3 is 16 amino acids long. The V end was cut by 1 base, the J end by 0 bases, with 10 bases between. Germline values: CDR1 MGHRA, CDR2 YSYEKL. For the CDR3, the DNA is TGCGCCAGCAGCCAAGTTTTCACCAACTCCTACAATGAGCAGTTCTTC. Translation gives CASSQVFTNSYNEQFF.

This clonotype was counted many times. CDR3 amino acids: CASSPEAGHVGETQYF. DNA of the CDR3: TGCGCCAGCAGCCCGGAAGCGGGCCATGTGGGGGAGACCCAGTACTTC. This sequence joins TRBV5-1 and TRBJ2-5; maybe TRBD2 (6 bases). This CDR3 is 16 amino acids long. Trimming removed 4 bases at V and 5 bases at J, with 21 bases between. Germline V CDR1 and CDR2: SGHRS, YFSETQ.

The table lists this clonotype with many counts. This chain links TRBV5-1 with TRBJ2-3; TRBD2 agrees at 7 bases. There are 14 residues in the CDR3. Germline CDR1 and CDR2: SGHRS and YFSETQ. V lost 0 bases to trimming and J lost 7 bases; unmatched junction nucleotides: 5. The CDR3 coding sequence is TGCGCCAGCAGCTTGGCAAGCGGGACGAATACGCAGTATTTT. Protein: CASSLASGTNTQYF.

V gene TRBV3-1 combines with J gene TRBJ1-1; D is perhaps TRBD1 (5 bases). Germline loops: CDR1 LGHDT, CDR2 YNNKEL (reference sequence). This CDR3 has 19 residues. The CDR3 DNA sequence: TGTACCTTCAGTTTAAGTCGAGCGTGGCTCACAGGCTTGAACACTGAAGCTTTCTTT. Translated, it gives CTFSLSRAWLTGLNTEAFF.

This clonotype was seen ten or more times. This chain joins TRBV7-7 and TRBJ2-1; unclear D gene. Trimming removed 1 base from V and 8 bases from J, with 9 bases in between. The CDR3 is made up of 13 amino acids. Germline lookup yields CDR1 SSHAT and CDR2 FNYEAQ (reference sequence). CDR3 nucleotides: TGTGCCAGCAGCTTAGATGGTGGGGATGAGCAGTTCTTC. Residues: CASSLDGGDEQFF.

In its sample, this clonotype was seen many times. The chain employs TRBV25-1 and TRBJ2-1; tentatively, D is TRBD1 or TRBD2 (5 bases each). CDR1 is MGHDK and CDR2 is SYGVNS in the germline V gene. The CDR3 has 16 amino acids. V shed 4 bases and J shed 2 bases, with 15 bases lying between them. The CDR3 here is CASSGHSEGPYNEQFF. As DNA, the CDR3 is TGTGCCAGCAGTGGACATTCCGAGGGGCCCTACAATGAGCAGTTCTTC.

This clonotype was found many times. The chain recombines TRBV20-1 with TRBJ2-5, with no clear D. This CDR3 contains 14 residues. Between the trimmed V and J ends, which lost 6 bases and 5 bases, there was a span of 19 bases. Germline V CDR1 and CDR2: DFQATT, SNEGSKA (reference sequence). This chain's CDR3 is CSAQDVSIRETQYF. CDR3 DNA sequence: TGCAGTGCCCAGGACGTGTCAATTCGCGAGACCCAGTACTTC.

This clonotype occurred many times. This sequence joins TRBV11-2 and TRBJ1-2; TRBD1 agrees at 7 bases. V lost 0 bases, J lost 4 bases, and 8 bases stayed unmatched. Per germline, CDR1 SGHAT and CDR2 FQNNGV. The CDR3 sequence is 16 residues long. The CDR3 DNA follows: TGTGCCAGCAGCTTAGATTCGACAGGGATCGGCTATGGCTACACCTTC. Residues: CASSLDSTGIGYGYTF.

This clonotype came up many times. The CDR3 loop is CASSWYNEQFF. The CDR3 nucleotides are TGTGCCAGCAGCTGGTACAATGAGCAGTTCTTC. This chain links TRBV12-3 or TRBV12-4 with TRBJ2-1; no clear D gene. Trimming shortened V by 6 bases and J by 4 bases, and 4 bases separated the two germline ends. There are 11 residues in the CDR3.

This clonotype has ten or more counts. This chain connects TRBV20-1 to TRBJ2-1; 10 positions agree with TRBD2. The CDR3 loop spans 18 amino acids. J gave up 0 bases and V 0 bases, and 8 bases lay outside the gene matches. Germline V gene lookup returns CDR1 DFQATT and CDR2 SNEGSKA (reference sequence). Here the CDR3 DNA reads TGCAGTGCTAGAGATTGGACGGGACTAGCGTTCTCCTACAATGAGCAGTTCTTC. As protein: CSARDWTGLAFSYNEQFF.

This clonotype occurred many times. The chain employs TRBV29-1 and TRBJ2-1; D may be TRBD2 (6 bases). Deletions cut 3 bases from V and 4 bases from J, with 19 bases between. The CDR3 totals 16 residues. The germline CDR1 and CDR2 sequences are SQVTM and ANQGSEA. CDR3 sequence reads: CSVESGAGGEYNEQFF. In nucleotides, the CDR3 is TGCAGCGTTGAGTCCGGGGCCGGAGGGGAGTACAATGAGCAGTTCTTC.

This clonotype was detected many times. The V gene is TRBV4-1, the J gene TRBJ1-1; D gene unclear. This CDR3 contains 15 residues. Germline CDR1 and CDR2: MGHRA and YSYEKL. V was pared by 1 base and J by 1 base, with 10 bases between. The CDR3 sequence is CASSQGPSSNTEAFF. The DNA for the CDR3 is TGCGCCAGCAGCCAAGGTCCCAGTTCGAACACTGAAGCTTTCTTT.

The DNA for the CDR3 is TGTGCCAGCTCACCTAGCAGCACAGATACGCAGTATTTT. Translation gives CASSPSSTDTQYF. The chain carries TRBV18 and TRBJ2-3; D is unclear. Trimming pared 3 bases from V and 0 bases from J, leaving 4 bases between. The length of the CDR3 is 13 residues. The germline CDR1 and CDR2 sequences are KGHSH and LQKENI.

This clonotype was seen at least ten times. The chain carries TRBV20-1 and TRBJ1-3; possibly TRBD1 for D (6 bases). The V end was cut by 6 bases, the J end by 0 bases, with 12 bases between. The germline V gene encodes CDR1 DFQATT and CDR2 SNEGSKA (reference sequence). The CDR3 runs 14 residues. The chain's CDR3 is CSAKDRSSGNTIYF. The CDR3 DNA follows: TGCAGTGCCAAGGACAGAAGCTCTGGAAACACCATATATTTT.

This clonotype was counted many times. CDR3 nucleotide sequence: TGTGCCAGCAGCCCTGCGATTGGGACAGGGACGTCCTTTTTCTATGGCTACACCTTC. Translating it yields CASSPAIGTGTSFFYGYTF. V gene TRBV6-4 combines with J gene TRBJ1-2; 9 positions match TRBD1. The CDR3 is made up of 19 amino acids. In germline, CDR1 is MRHNA, CDR2 SNTAGT. With V trimmed by 6 bases and J by 4 bases, 21 bases remained unmatched.

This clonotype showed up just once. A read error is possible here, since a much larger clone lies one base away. CDR3 protein: CASSLAGGYPSGELFF. The CDR3 nucleotides are TGCGCCAGCAGCTTGGCTGGTGGCTACCCCTCCGGGGAGCTGTTTTTT. This chain joins TRBV5-1 and TRBJ2-2; D is unresolved. The CDR3 has 16 amino acids. From germline, CDR1 is SGHRS and CDR2 YFSETQ. Trimming removed 0 bases at V and 6 bases at J, with 15 bases between.

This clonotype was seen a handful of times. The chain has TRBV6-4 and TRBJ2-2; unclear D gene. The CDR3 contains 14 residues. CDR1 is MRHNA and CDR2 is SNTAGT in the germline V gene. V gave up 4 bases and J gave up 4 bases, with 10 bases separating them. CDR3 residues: CASSAGPGTGELFF. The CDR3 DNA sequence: TGTGCCAGCAGTGCGGGCCCTGGCACCGGGGAGCTGTTTTTT.

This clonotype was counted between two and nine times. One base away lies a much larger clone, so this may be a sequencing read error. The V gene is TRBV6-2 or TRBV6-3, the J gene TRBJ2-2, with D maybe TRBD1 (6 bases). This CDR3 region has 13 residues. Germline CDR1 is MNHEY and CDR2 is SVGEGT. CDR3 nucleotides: TGTGCCAGCAGTTACAGGGACACCTGGGAGCTGTTTTTT. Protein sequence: CASSYRDTWELFF.

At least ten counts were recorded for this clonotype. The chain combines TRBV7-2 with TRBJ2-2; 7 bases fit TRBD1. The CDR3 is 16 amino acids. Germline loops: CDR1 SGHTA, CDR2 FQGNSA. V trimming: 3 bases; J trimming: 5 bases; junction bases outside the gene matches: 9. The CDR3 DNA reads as TGTGCCAGCAGCTTTACCGGGACAGTACGTACCGGGGAGCTGTTTTTT. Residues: CASSFTGTVRTGELFF.